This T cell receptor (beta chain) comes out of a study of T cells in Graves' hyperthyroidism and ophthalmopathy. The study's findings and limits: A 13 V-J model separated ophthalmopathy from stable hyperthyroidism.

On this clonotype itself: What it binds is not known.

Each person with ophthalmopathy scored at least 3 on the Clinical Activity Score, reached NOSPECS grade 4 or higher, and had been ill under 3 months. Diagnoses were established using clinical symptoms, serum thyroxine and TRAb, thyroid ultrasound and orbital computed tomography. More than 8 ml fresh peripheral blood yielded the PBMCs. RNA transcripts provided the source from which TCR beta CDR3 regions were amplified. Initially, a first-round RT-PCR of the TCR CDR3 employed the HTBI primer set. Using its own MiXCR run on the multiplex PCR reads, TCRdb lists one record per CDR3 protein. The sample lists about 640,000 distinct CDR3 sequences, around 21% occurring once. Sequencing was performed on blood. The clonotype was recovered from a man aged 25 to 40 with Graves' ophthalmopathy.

In nucleotides, the CDR3 is TGTGCCAGCAGGAGGGACAGGTCGAACACCGGGGAGCTGTTTTTT. Translated: CASRRDRSNTGELFF. The rearrangement uses TRBV6-1 and TRBJ2-2; 8 bases match TRBD1. The CDR3 sequence is 15 residues long. V lost 6 bases to trimming and J lost 0 bases; unmatched junction nucleotides: 3. The germline CDR1 and CDR2 sequences are MNHNS and SASEGT.